The 16 T cell receptor beta chains given below trace back to one sample, sequenced in a study of blood T cell repertoires in COVID-19. Profiled with immunoSEQ multiplex PCR; TCRdb holds only in-frame clones, not every one. The sample includes roughly 50,000 clones, 65% to 90% of them seen just once. The sample consisted of peripheral blood. The origin of the receptors is a woman at least 80 years old with acute or convalescent COVID-19.

V gene TRBV5-1 combines with J gene TRBJ2-1, with TRBD1 identical over 9 bases. Germline V gene sequence: CDR1 SGHRS, CDR2 YFSETQ. Losses at the gene ends were 3 bases for V and 3 bases for J; bases not matched to a gene: 7. This CDR3 region has 16 residues. In DNA form, the CDR3 reads TGCGCCAGCAGCTGGACGGGACAGGGCGTCTACAATGAGCAGTTCTTC. Residues: CASSWTGQGVYNEQFF.

This clone was counted between two and nine times. The chain uses TRBV11-2 and TRBJ1-1; maybe TRBD1 (6 bases). CDR1 and CDR2 from the germline V gene are SGHAT and FQNNGV. There are 14 residues in the CDR3. V was trimmed by 1 base and J by 7 bases, leaving 13 bases between them. This chain's CDR3 is CASSLAGGAGEAFF. CDR3 nucleotide sequence: TGTGCCAGCAGCTTAGCTGGGGGGGCGGGTGAAGCTTTCTTT.

This clone was seen a single time. This chain's CDR3 is CASSAWTGETQYF. DNA of the CDR3: TGTGCCAGCAGCGCCTGGACAGGGGAGACCCAGTACTTC. V gene TRBV6-5 combines with J gene TRBJ2-5; TRBD1 matches at 8 bases. Germline V lookup: CDR1 MNHEY, CDR2 SVGAGI. V dropped 6 bases and J dropped 5; count of bases not matched to a gene: 5. This CDR3 is 13 amino acids long.

V and J are TRBV5-4 and TRBJ2-2; D ambiguous. Trimming took off 4 bases at V and 2 bases at J, with 12 bases between the two ends. This CDR3 contains 15 residues. The V gene's germline CDR1 is SGHNT and CDR2 YYREEE (reference sequence). The CDR3 spells CASSLEAVNTGELFF. CDR3 sequence (DNA): TGTGCCAGCAGCCTCGAGGCAGTCAACACCGGGGAGCTGTTTTTT.

In DNA form, the CDR3 reads TGTGCCAGCAGCTTATATGACGAGCAGTACTTC. This sequence encodes CASSLYDEQYF. This chain connects TRBV7-9 to TRBJ2-7; D not resolved. Germline V gene data show CDR1 as SEHNR and CDR2 as FQNEAQ (reference sequence). V was pared by 2 bases and J by 5 bases, with 4 bases between. This CDR3 is built from 11 residues.

V and J are TRBV27 and TRBJ1-1; unclear D gene. Trimming cost V 1 base and J 1 base, with 7 bases left between them. The CDR3 totals 14 residues. CDR1 is MNHEY and CDR2 is SMNVEV in the germline V gene (reference sequence). CDR3 sequence reads: CASSLWGENTEAFF. The CDR3 nucleotides read TGTGCCAGCAGTTTATGGGGAGAGAACACTGAAGCTTTCTTT.

The V gene is TRBV27, the J gene TRBJ2-3; D might be TRBD2 (7 bases). This CDR3 spans 15 amino acids. Germline V CDR1 and CDR2: MNHEY, SMNVEV (reference sequence). The V and J ends lost 7 bases and 1 base respectively, with 15 bases between them. CDR3 sequence: CASNVRGRGTDTQYF. The CDR3 DNA is TGTGCCAGCAACGTAAGGGGGAGGGGCACAGATACGCAGTATTTT.

The J gene is TRBJ2-2, the V gene TRBV7-6, with 11 nucleotides matching TRBD2. V shed 5 bases and J 3 bases; nucleotides not matched to a gene: 8. Germline CDR1 reads SGHVS; CDR2 reads FNYEAQ. This CDR3 contains 17 residues. The DNA of the CDR3 is TGTGCCAGCAGCGATCCGGGACTAGCGGATGACACCGGGGAGCTGTTTTTT. Translating it yields CASSDPGLADDTGELFF.

The chain employs TRBV2 and TRBJ2-4; D may be TRBD1 (6 bases). The germline V gene encodes CDR1 SNHLY and CDR2 FYNNEI. Trimming cost V 3 bases and J 7 bases, with 13 bases left between them. The CDR3 sequence is 14 residues long. The CDR3 sequence: CASSDGNRVNIQYF. DNA of the CDR3: TGTGCCAGCAGTGACGGGAACAGGGTGAACATTCAGTACTTC.

The J gene is TRBJ1-4, the V gene TRBV4-1, with 10 bases fitting TRBD1. Germline CDR1 reads MGHRA; CDR2 reads YSYEKL. The V gene end was trimmed by 4 bases and the J gene end by 7 bases; junction bases not matched to a gene: 9. The CDR3 has 16 amino acids. The CDR3 spells CASSRDRGQGTEKLFF. The CDR3 DNA sequence: TGCGCCAGCAGCCGAGACAGGGGGCAAGGGACTGAAAAACTGTTTTTT.

The chain has TRBV29-1 and TRBJ1-5, with D possibly matching TRBD1 (6 bases). This CDR3 spans 13 amino acids. V lost 7 bases and J 5 bases, leaving 15 bases between the germline ends. Germline values: CDR1 SQVTM, CDR2 ANQGSEA. CDR3 in amino acids: CSASYRDDQPQHF. CDR3 bases: TGCAGCGCCAGTTACAGGGACGATCAGCCCCAGCATTTT.

The gene calls are TRBV7-8 and TRBJ1-5; D call uncertain. The CDR3 is 16 residues long. The germline V gene has CDR1 SGHVS and CDR2 FQNEAQ. V was clipped by 1 base and J by 0 bases, with 10 bases between them. CDR3 nucleotide sequence: TGTGCCAGCAGCTTAGAACAGAGATATAGCAATCAGCCCCAGCATTTT. Its translation is CASSLEQRYSNQPQHF.

V gene TRBV19 combines with J gene TRBJ2-1; D unresolved. The germline V gene has CDR1 LNHDA and CDR2 SQIVND (reference sequence). This CDR3 region has 15 residues. Trimming removed 3 bases from V and 0 bases from J, with 9 bases in between. The CDR3 DNA follows: TGTGCCAGTAGTATGGGCGAGAGCTCCTACAATGAGCAGTTCTTC. Translating gives CASSMGESSYNEQFF. The full variable domain, completed using reference TRBV19 and TRBJ2-1, is DGGITQSPKYLFRKEGQNVTLSCEQNLNHDAMYWYRQDPGQGLRLIYYSQIVNDFQKGDIAEGYSVSREKKESFPLTVTSAQKNPTAFYLCASSMGESSYNEQFFGPGTRLTVL.

V usage is TRBV5-1 and J usage is TRBJ2-7, with TRBD2 matching over 7 bases. Germline V CDR1 and CDR2: SGHRS, YFSETQ. V shed 5 bases, J shed 0 bases, and the junction held 8 bases outside the gene matches. The CDR3 extends over 15 amino acids. As DNA, the CDR3 is TGCGCCAGCAGTTTCCACGGCGGGAGCTCCTACGAGCAGTACTTC. It encodes CASSFHGGSSYEQYF.

The chain links TRBV19 to TRBJ1-5; 7 bases match TRBD1. With V trimmed by 6 bases and J by 2 bases, 13 bases remained unmatched. The germline V gene has CDR1 LNHDA and CDR2 SQIVND (reference sequence). This CDR3 is built from 17 residues. This chain's CDR3 is CASSTPKGQRRNQPQHF. The DNA for the CDR3 is TGTGCCAGTAGCACCCCAAAGGGACAGCGGCGCAATCAGCCCCAGCATTTT.

The chain recombines TRBV2 with TRBJ2-2, with a tentative D call TRBD1 (5 bases). Germline values: CDR1 SNHLY, CDR2 FYNNEI. Trimming removed 3 bases at V and 5 bases at J, with 7 bases between. The CDR3 has 13 amino acids. The CDR3 DNA is TGTGCCAGCAGTGACCAGGGTACCGGGGAGCTGTTTTTT. Protein: CASSDQGTGELFF.